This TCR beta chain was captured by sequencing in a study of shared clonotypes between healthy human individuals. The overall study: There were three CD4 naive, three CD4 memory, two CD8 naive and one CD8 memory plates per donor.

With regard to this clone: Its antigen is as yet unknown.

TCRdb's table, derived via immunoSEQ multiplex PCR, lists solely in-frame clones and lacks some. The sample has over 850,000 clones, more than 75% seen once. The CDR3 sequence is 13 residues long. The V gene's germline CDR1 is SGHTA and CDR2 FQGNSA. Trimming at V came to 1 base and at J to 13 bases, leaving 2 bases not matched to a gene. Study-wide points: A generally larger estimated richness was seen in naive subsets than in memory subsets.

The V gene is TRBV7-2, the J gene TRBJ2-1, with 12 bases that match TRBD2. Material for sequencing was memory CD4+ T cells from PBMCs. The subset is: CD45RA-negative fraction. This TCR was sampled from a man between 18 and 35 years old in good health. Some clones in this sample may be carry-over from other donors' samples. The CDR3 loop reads CASSLGLAGAQFF. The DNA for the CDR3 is TGTGCCAGCAGCTTAGGACTAGCGGGGGCCCAGTTCTTC.